Sequencing of this T cell receptor beta chain was carried out in a study of beta chain features in type 1 diabetes. Points from the study as a whole: Naive, central memory and Treg TCRB repertoires seemed to resemble each other more closely in patients than they did in healthy donors. Shorter templates might be favored by PCR, and equally so in patients and in controls.

Purity exceeding 95% was reached by all sorted populations. Investigators reverse transcribed all isolated RNA, so they sequenced expressed TCRB transcripts. Measured with immunoSEQ multiplex PCR; TCRdb has only the in-frame clones, and not every one. The table includes around 170,000 clones, 7% to 10% detected once. This clone was counted only a few times. Its specificity is not known. The CDR3 length is 14 residues. V was pared by 0 bases and J by 4 bases, with 10 bases between. Germline CDR1 SGHKS, CDR2 YYEKEE (reference sequence). Sequencing used central memory CD4+ T cells from blood. This receptor was identified in a woman aged 18-29 years in good health. V gene TRBV5-5 combines with J gene TRBJ1-1; no definite D call. The CDR3 spells CASSLDRVFTEAFF. In DNA, the CDR3 is TGTGCCAGCAGCTTGGACAGAGTTTTCACTGAAGCTTTCTTT.